A single T cell receptor beta chain is shown here with its context. Its antigen is not known. Unmatched junction bases numbered 3, after V lost 3 bases and J lost 4 bases. Germline CDR1 is WNHNN and CDR2 is SYGVQD (reference sequence). The CDR3 has 16 residues. This sample was taken from a study of cytomegalovirus exposure and HLA in healthy donors. Findings and limits, study-wide: Later, TCR association rates were found to vary by HLA locus, highest for DRB1 and lowest for HLA-C. Some 17,000 TCR beta sequences were associated with HLA alleles at 0.05 false discovery rate in a later analysis. As was reported, the HLA-A and HLA-B alleles of most subjects were accurately predicted from TCR beta sequences.

The study ran its PCR with 60 Vbeta and 13 Jbeta primers. The table came from immunoSEQ multiplex PCR; TCRdb's copy has only in-frame clones and leaves some out. The top ten hold almost 6.5% of the sample, which has about 180,000 clones, roughly 85% seen once. The chain carries TRBV10-1 and TRBJ2-3; TRBD2 aligns across 14 bases. The sample taken for sequencing was PBMCs. This clonotype was sampled from a man between 40 and 49 years old in good health and CMV-seropositive. CDR3 region: CASSEGTSGSADTQYF. The CDR3, as DNA: TGCGCCAGCAGTGAAGGGACTAGCGGGAGTGCAGATACGCAGTATTTT.